The T cell receptor beta chain described here comes from a study of human T cells and chemical hapten exposure (TCRdb year 2021). Describing the broader study: For sensitization, 2% DPC in acetone was applied to a roughly 2 cm by roughly 2 cm area of upper inner arm skin. Throughout the study period of 20 to 25 weeks, patients also received therapeutic DPC doses to the scalp every week. Patch tests used Finn chambers with 0.01% DPC on the upper back, scored after 6 days by International Contact Dermatitis Research Group standards. Alopecia areata with under or over 50% scalp involvement, alopecia totalis and alopecia universalis were represented in the patient cohort, which was mostly female. Libraries were combined into a pool for sequencing, and differences in TCR yield between samples came mainly from small differences in library volumes within the pool. This study followed changes in the peripheral blood TCR repertoire in vivo during primary and secondary sensitization of alopecia patients to the hapten diphenylcyclopropenone (DPC). Blood samples were taken from patients before sensitization (week 0) and then at 2, 6 and about 24 weeks after DPC sensitization. Blood for TCR sequencing was provided by twenty-nine alopecia patients at one to four time points (pre-sensitization, 2, 6 and 24 weeks). Each blood RNA sample was used to sequence both TCR alpha and TCR beta chains.

The protocol used for the library was RACE. The data were produced on a NextSeq 500. During library preparation, unique molecular identifiers were attached to individual cDNA molecules so that TCRs could be counted in a quantitative, reproducible way. The original methods were these. The median number of TCRs per sample was approximately 96,000, ranging from roughly 23,224 to 690,600. The Decombinator software suite was used to annotate V, J and CDR3 in the TCR reads. Every sample was subsampled to the same number of TCRs (28,000) for the PS versus PT1 abundance plots. Expanded TCRs were defined as absent before sensitization and observed at least eight times at the 2-week time point. TCRdb handled the public reads itself, with Q25 trimming in fastp and clone calling in MiXCR, and kept productive beta chains. Rows with a matching CDR3 protein are joined into one entry that keeps the most common DNA and genes. None of the V and J calls come from the authors' own analysis; TCRdb made them. This sample lists 35,000 to 45,000 distinct CDR3 sequences; 12% were detected once. Roughly 2.1% of the sample lies in the top ten.

Comment on this clonotype: The antigen this receptor binds is unknown. Per-base quality was not reported, and no clone a single base away is much larger than it.

Overall results and qualifications from the work: DPC sensitization did not change how many TCRs were above 1 in 1000 frequency, and no evidence was found of alterations in global repertoire structure. Alopecia, a presumed autoimmune disease, was present in all patients, so the immune response of the patients might differ from that of healthy individuals. Expanded TCRs formed significantly more large CDR3 similarity clusters than pre-sensitization or healthy control sets, consistent with antigen-driven responses. A positive correlation was found between the number of PT1 expanded TCRs and patch test score, with significance reached at thresholds 8, 16 and 32 but not 4. After repeated subsampling, changes were observed in the strength of the expansion versus patch-test correlation and in the threshold at which the correlation became significant.

Including cysteine and phenylalanine, the CDR3 has 18 amino acids. Only the CDR3 DNA stays, 54 bases, in frame from base 1. Compared with germline, V lacks 4 bases and J lacks 0 bases; bases without a gene match: 9. The germline V gene provides CDR1 SGHRS and CDR2 YFSETQ. The sample's time point label, decoded: patch test 3, about 24 weeks after DPC sensitization. The treatment or condition label for this specimen denotes: therapeutic diphenylcyclopropenone sensitization with weekly scalp DPC. Total RNA was isolated from unfractionated whole blood collected in Tempus Blood RNA tubes. At every patch-test visit, the blood draw took place before the patch test was put on. Patients were eligible if aged 18 to 70, diagnosed with alopecia and judged suitable for DPC therapy, and pregnant patients were excluded.

Recombination joined TRBV5-1 with TRBJ2-1, with 11 central nucleotides matching TRBD2. The source was whole blood, collected in connection with sensitization to the hapten diphenylcyclopropenone (DPC). The source of this sequence is a woman aged 40 to 50 with alopecia areata. Some clones in this sample may be carry-over from other donors' samples. The CDR3 here reads CASSTETSGTYSYNEQFF. The DNA sequence is TGCGCCAGCAGCACCGAGACTAGCGGGACGTACTCCTACAATGAGCAGTTCTTC.